A single sample gave rise to the 17 T cell receptor beta chains below, sequenced in a study of blood T cells in healthy people across ages. Combining a sample-barcoded 5' primer with a J-beta primer mix, a second PCR ran for about 7 to 12 cycles. TCRdb recomputed calls from the 5' RACE reads with MiXCR, one row per CDR3 protein. Counted here are around 870,000 distinct CDR3 sequences, 29% occurring once; the ten biggest clones make up roughly 17%. Sequencing was carried out using blood. These receptors came from a woman older than 75 in good health.

The V and J genes are TRBV9 and TRBJ2-1; 7 positions match TRBD2. V gave up 2 bases and J gave up 12 bases; unmatched junction bases: 17. CDR3 length: 16 residues. Germline CDR1 reads SGDLS; CDR2 reads YYNGEE. CDR3 region: CASSVWTGRPGMGQFF. The CDR3 DNA reads as TGTGCCAGCAGCGTCTGGACCGGGAGGCCCGGTATGGGGCAGTTCTTC.

There are a few counts of this clonotype. The J gene is TRBJ2-7, the V gene TRBV7-8; 7 positions agree with TRBD1. Germline V CDR1 and CDR2: SGHVS, FQNEAQ. The CDR3 is 16 residues long. V lost 5 bases and J lost 2; bases outside the gene matches: 12. The CDR3 region is CASSAPQGRFTYEQYF. The CDR3 DNA reads as TGTGCCAGCAGCGCCCCACAGGGGCGATTTACCTACGAGCAGTACTTC.

This clonotype turned up a few times. The V call is TRBV9, the J call TRBJ2-5, with 16 bases matching TRBD2. Germline CDR1 and CDR2: SGDLS and YYNGEE. CDR3 size: 18 residues. The ends lost 4 bases at V and 2 bases at J; junction bases unmatched: 8. The CDR3 region has the DNA TGTGCCAGCAGCACGGGACTAGCGGGGGGGCCGTTTCAAGAGACCCAGTACTTC. It specifies CASSTGLAGGPFQETQYF.

The table lists this clonotype with a few counts. V and J are TRBV11-2 and TRBJ2-1; the match to TRBD2 covers 11 bases. V dropped 8 bases and J dropped 12; count of bases not matched to a gene: 15. CDR3 length: 15 residues. Germline CDR1 is SGHAT and CDR2 is FQNNGV. The CDR3 nucleotides read TGTGCCAGCGGGGTAGGGACTAGCGGATCATCGTCGCAGTTCTTC. Amino acids: CASGVGTSGSSSQFF.

The rearrangement uses TRBV20-1 and TRBJ2-3; TRBD2 matches at 8 bases. The CDR3 sequence is 17 residues long. The V segment lost 0 bases and the J segment 2 bases; nucleotides outside the gene matches: 10. Germline CDR1 DFQATT, CDR2 SNEGSKA (reference sequence). The CDR3 DNA follows: TGCAGTGCTAGAGATGAGGGTAGCGGGGACTACACAGATACGCAGTATTTT. Its protein is CSARDEGSGDYTDTQYF.

This clonotype was seen at least ten times. The rearrangement joins TRBV28 to TRBJ2-4; D gene ambiguous. Germline V lookup: CDR1 MDHEN, CDR2 SYDVKM. This CDR3 has 16 amino acids. The V gene lost 6 bases and the J gene lost 0 bases, with 15 bases spanning the gap. This CDR3 is CASRRSLQLAKNIQYF. The CDR3 bases are TGTGCCAGCAGGAGAAGCTTACAGCTAGCCAAAAACATTCAGTACTTC.

The V call is TRBV5-1, the J call TRBJ2-5, with D unresolved. Trimming pared 0 bases from V and 2 bases from J, leaving 8 bases between. The CDR3 runs to 14 residues. In germline, CDR1 is SGHRS, CDR2 YFSETQ. CDR3 coding DNA: TGCGCCAGCAGCTTGGACCAGCGTCAAGAGACCCAGTACTTC. Its translation: CASSLDQRQETQYF.

With regard to this clonotype: This could be a read error, since a much larger clone is one nucleotide away. The genes are TRBV5-1 and TRBJ1-2; TRBD1 agrees at 9 bases. Germline-derived CDR1 and CDR2 are SGHRS and YFSETQ. The CDR3 is 15 amino acids. CDR3 sequence (DNA): TGCGCCGGCAGCTTGGGGACAGGGAGTAACTATGGCTACACCTTC. The encoded protein is CAGSLGTGSNYGYTF.

Notes on this clonotype: A read error may account for a junction end that differs from germline. This chain joins TRBV29-1 and TRBJ1-1, with 8 bases lining up with TRBD1. The germline V gene has CDR1 SQVTM and CDR2 ANQGSEA. The CDR3 has 13 amino acids. The CDR3 is CGVRTGMNTEAFF. The CDR3 nucleotides read TGCGGCGTTCGGACAGGGATGAACACTGAAGCTTTCTTT.

The DNA of the CDR3 is TGTGCCAGCAATGGGCTAGCGGGCGTCTTATACACAGATACGCAGTATTTT. The encoded protein is CASNGLAGVLYTDTQYF. The chain recombines TRBV6-2 or TRBV6-3 with TRBJ2-3; TRBD2 matches 8 bases. The V gene's germline CDR1 is MNHEY and CDR2 SVGEGT. The CDR3 loop spans 17 amino acids. With 7 bases clipped from V and 2 bases from J, the junction kept 14 bases outside the gene matches.

This chain links TRBV30 with TRBJ1-2; D possibly corresponds to TRBD1 (6 bases). The germline V and J ends were trimmed by 1 base and 4 bases, with 19 bases remaining between them. The V gene's germline CDR1 is GTSNPN and CDR2 SVGIG (reference sequence). CDR3 size: 16 residues. Here the CDR3 DNA reads TGTGCCTGGAGTGATCAAACCCCGGGACATATCTATGGCTACACCTTC. This codes for CAWSDQTPGHIYGYTF.

This clonotype came up many times. The chain links TRBV11-2 to TRBJ2-4; no clear D gene. V gave up 4 bases and J gave up 4 bases, with 11 bases separating them. Germline V CDR1 and CDR2: SGHAT, FQNNGV. This CDR3 region has 14 residues. The CDR3 sequence is CASSSSDGKNIQYF. CDR3 nucleotide sequence: TGTGCCAGCAGCTCCTCGGACGGGAAAAACATTCAGTACTTC.

This clonotype was seen at least ten times. The chain combines TRBV6-2 or TRBV6-3 with TRBJ1-1; TRBD1 might be the D (5 bases). The CDR3 contains 16 residues. CDR1 and CDR2 (germline): MNHEY, SVGEGT. Trimming left V 5 bases short and J 4 bases short, with 20 bases between. In DNA form, the CDR3 reads TGTGCCAGCAGTACCCTGGGACGCTCAAGAATCACTGAAGCTTTCTTT. As protein: CASSTLGRSRITEAFF.

The gene calls are TRBV6-2 or TRBV6-3 and TRBJ2-3; D gene ambiguous. CDR3 length: 14 residues. Germline CDR1 MNHEY, CDR2 SVGEGT. V shed 2 bases and J shed 2 bases, with 8 bases lying between them. The CDR3 is CASSYGNPTDTQYF. CDR3 nucleotides: TGTGCCAGCAGTTACGGGAACCCCACAGATACGCAGTATTTT.

The J gene is TRBJ2-2, the V gene TRBV12-3 or TRBV12-4; perhaps TRBD2 as D (6 bases). V was shortened by 11 bases and J by 1 base, with 11 bases between the two germline ends. The CDR3 covers 13 residues. The CDR3 bases are TGTGCCTGCACGGGGGTGAACACCGGGGAGCTGTTTTTT. Translating gives CACTGVNTGELFF.

The CDR3 reads CASSQGGLGFF. As DNA, the CDR3 is TGTGCCAGCAGCCAAGGTGGATTGGGTTTCTTT. This chain joins TRBV3-1 and TRBJ1-1; D remains ambiguous. The CDR3 spans 11 residues. Deletions cut 1 base from V and 13 bases from J, with 10 bases between. The V gene's germline CDR1 is LGHDT and CDR2 YNNKEL (reference sequence).

The J gene is TRBJ2-5, the V gene TRBV20-1; 8 nucleotides line up with TRBD2. CDR3 length: 14 amino acids. V lost 1 base, J lost 4 bases, and 5 bases stayed unmatched. The germline V gene has CDR1 DFQATT and CDR2 SNEGSKA (reference sequence). The CDR3 sequence is CSARGRGVGETQYF. The CDR3 DNA reads TGCAGTGCTAGAGGGCGGGGGGTTGGAGAGACCCAGTACTTC.